This entry lists 18 T cell receptor beta chains sequenced from one sample in a study of Ad26.COV2.S vaccination and SARS-CoV-2 variants. Stated treatment: over 15 received Ad26.COV2.S at low or high dose, single or two shots; about 5 received placebo; per-sample allocation not given. Sampling occurred on day 63 after the first vaccine or placebo injection. Using immunoSEQ multiplex PCR, the repertoire was profiled, and TCRdb retains in-frame clones only, with some absent. Among approximately 300,000 clones, about 86% were seen once, and the ten largest hold 1.9%. The source material was peripheral blood, sampled in a trial of Ad26.COV2.S vaccine versus placebo. The receptor set was obtained from a person between 18 and 65 years old who received the Ad26.COV2.S COVID-19 vaccine or a placebo.

V and J are TRBV11-2 and TRBJ2-1; unclear D gene. Germline V CDR1 and CDR2: SGHAT, FQNNGV. CDR3 length: 13 residues. Trimming cost V 0 bases and J 9 bases, with 9 bases left between them. This CDR3 reads CASSLDPKGEQFF. Here the CDR3 DNA reads TGTGCCAGCAGCTTAGATCCTAAGGGTGAGCAGTTCTTC.

This chain connects TRBV27 to TRBJ2-3, with TRBD1 identical over 9 bases. CDR3 size: 17 residues. Germline CDR1 and CDR2: MNHEY and SMNVEV (reference sequence). V lost 5 bases and J lost 1; bases outside the gene matches: 10. The DNA for the CDR3 is TGTGCCAGCAGTGTGGGGACAGGGACCAAAGGCACAGATACGCAGTATTTT. Translated: CASSVGTGTKGTDTQYF.

This clone was found once. The J gene is TRBJ1-4, the V gene TRBV4-3; TRBD1 might be the D (5 bases). Trimming removed 8 bases from V and 0 bases from J, with 16 bases in between. The germline CDR1 and CDR2 sequences are LGHNA and YSLEER. This CDR3 has 16 amino acids. DNA for the CDR3: TGCGCCAGCTGGTCCGGGACCGCCACAACTAATGAAAAACTGTTTTTT. Protein product: CASWSGTATTNEKLFF.

The V and J genes are TRBV28 and TRBJ2-7; no firm D call. This CDR3 spans 14 amino acids. Germline V gives CDR1 MDHEN, CDR2 SYDVKM. Between the trimmed V and J ends, which lost 3 bases and 2 bases, there was a span of 11 bases. The CDR3 nucleotides read TGTGCCAGCAGTTTCGAACCGCCTCCCTACGAGCAGTACTTC. Translated, it gives CASSFEPPPYEQYF.

The chain uses TRBV5-4 and TRBJ2-1; D unresolved. The germline gives CDR1 SGHNT, CDR2 YYREEE (reference sequence). V was shortened by 5 bases and J by 4 bases, with 13 bases between the two germline ends. CDR3 size: 14 residues. CDR3 sequence reads: CASSGNRNYNEQFF. In DNA, the CDR3 is TGTGCCAGCAGTGGGAACAGAAATTACAATGAGCAGTTCTTC.

The chain couples TRBV5-1 to TRBJ2-4; maybe TRBD2 (6 bases). V was pared by 0 bases and J by 1 base, with 17 bases between. The CDR3 totals 18 residues. Germline V CDR1 and CDR2: SGHRS, YFSETQ. CDR3 residues: CASSLDHGGWSAKNIQYF. The CDR3 region has the DNA TGCGCCAGCAGCTTGGACCACGGGGGATGGTCGGCCAAAAACATTCAGTACTTC.

V usage is TRBV12-5 and J usage is TRBJ2-3; a possible D gene is TRBD2 (5 bases). Trimming removed 6 bases at V and 1 base at J, with 11 bases between. Looked up from germline, CDR1 is LGHNT and CDR2 is FRNRAP. The CDR3 is 14 residues long. Here the CDR3 reads CASGSGLGTDTQYF. CDR3 bases: TGTGCTAGTGGATCGGGGTTAGGCACAGATACGCAGTATTTT.

This clone turned up a few times. CDR3 nucleotide sequence: TGTGCCAGCAGTTCGGGGGGACAGGTCTCTTACTCCTACAATGAGCAGTTCTTC. This codes for CASSSGGQVSYSYNEQFF. The chain carries TRBV6-2 or TRBV6-3 and TRBJ2-1; D may be TRBD1 (8 bases). This CDR3 has 18 amino acids. The V gene lost 4 bases and the J gene lost 0 bases, with 19 bases spanning the gap. Germline V gene sequence: CDR1 MNHEY, CDR2 SVGEGT.

This chain joins TRBV6-1 and TRBJ1-2, with no clear D. Trimming took off 2 bases at V and 4 bases at J, with 11 bases between the two ends. The CDR3 loop spans 14 amino acids. Germline CDR1 is MNHNS and CDR2 is SASEGT. The CDR3 sequence is CASSEWGSSYGYTF. The CDR3 bases are TGTGCCAGCAGTGAATGGGGTTCCAGCTATGGCTACACCTTC.

The rearrangement joins TRBV2 to TRBJ2-1; TRBD1 might be the D (5 bases). Trimming pared 6 bases from V and 0 bases from J, leaving 12 bases between. CDR3 size: 15 residues. CDR1 is SNHLY and CDR2 is FYNNEI in the germline V gene. Here the CDR3 DNA reads TGTGCCAGCAGCGTAGACAGAGTCTCCTACAATGAGCAGTTCTTC. It is translated as CASSVDRVSYNEQFF.

The chain couples TRBV5-4 to TRBJ2-7, with 8 bases lining up with TRBD1. Looked up from germline, CDR1 is SGHNT and CDR2 is YYREEE (reference sequence). The CDR3 loop spans 15 amino acids. Unmatched junction bases numbered 10, after V lost 4 bases and J lost 4 bases. The CDR3 protein is CASSKQGGPPYEQYF. The DNA for the CDR3 is TGTGCCAGCAGCAAACAGGGGGGTCCCCCGTACGAGCAGTACTTC.

The V call is TRBV30, the J call TRBJ1-2, with D unresolved. Germline V gene data show CDR1 as GTSNPN and CDR2 as SVGIG (reference sequence). Trimming removed 1 base from V and 5 bases from J, with 11 bases in between. This CDR3 contains 13 residues. The CDR3 is CAWSGVFQYGYTF. The CDR3 bases are TGTGCCTGGAGTGGGGTCTTCCAATATGGCTACACCTTC.

V gene TRBV4-3 combines with J gene TRBJ2-5; D is possibly TRBD2 (5 bases). Germline V gene sequence: CDR1 LGHNA, CDR2 YSLEER. The CDR3 is 15 residues long. The V and J ends lost 4 bases and 5 bases respectively, with 17 bases between them. As DNA, the CDR3 is TGCGCCAGCAGCCCCTCTGAGGGAGCGTGGGAGACCCAGTACTTC. Protein sequence: CASSPSEGAWETQYF.

J is TRBJ2-5 and V is TRBV19; D might be TRBD2 (7 bases). Trimming took 3 bases from V and 5 from J, leaving 13 bases between them. The germline V gene has CDR1 LNHDA and CDR2 SQIVND (reference sequence). The CDR3 sequence is 14 residues long. CDR3 nucleotides: TGTGCCAGTAGTATCGGGGGGCTCCGGGAGACCCAGTACTTC. Translating it yields CASSIGGLRETQYF.

This chain connects TRBV6-5 to TRBJ1-3, with D uncertain. CDR3 length: 15 residues. Trimming removed 0 bases at V and 0 bases at J, with 6 bases between. The germline gives CDR1 MNHEY, CDR2 SVGAGI. CDR3 bases: TGTGCCAGCAGTTACTCGGACCACTCTGGAAACACCATATATTTT. Its protein is CASSYSDHSGNTIYF.

J is TRBJ1-3 and V is TRBV5-1; D might be TRBD1 (6 bases). This CDR3 has 15 residues. Germline CDR1 reads SGHRS; CDR2 reads YFSETQ. V shed 5 bases and J shed 2 bases, with 14 bases lying between them. The CDR3 coding sequence is TGCGCCAGCAGACAAGACAGGACTGCTGGAAACACCATATATTTT. Translated: CASRQDRTAGNTIYF.

This clone was seen more than once but under ten times. The chain combines TRBV19 with TRBJ1-6; D is uncertain. V dropped 0 bases and J dropped 14 bases, with 14 bases sitting between them. This CDR3 spans 14 amino acids. Germline-derived CDR1 and CDR2 are LNHDA and SQIVND (reference sequence). The CDR3 DNA reads as TGTGCCAGTAGTATAGATCCGGATGGAAGGGCCCTCCACTTT. Its translation: CASSIDPDGRALHF.

The table lists this clone with a few counts. V gene TRBV6-5 combines with J gene TRBJ2-7; D call uncertain. Germline-derived CDR1 and CDR2 are MNHEY and SVGAGI. This CDR3 contains 13 residues. V was trimmed by 6 bases and J by 11 bases, leaving 20 bases between them. The CDR3 DNA sequence: TGTGCCAGCAGCATTGAGTTGATCGCCCCAAAGTACTTC. Translated: CASSIELIAPKYF.